This is a list of T cell receptor beta chains from one sample in a study of blood T cell repertoires in COVID-19. TCRdb keeps only in-frame clones here, not all; method: immunoSEQ multiplex PCR. Here the sample spans 120,000 to 150,000 clones, approximately 90% being singletons. Material for sequencing was peripheral blood. Receptor source: a woman aged 45-60 years with acute or convalescent COVID-19. Each CDR3 is given with its conserved first and last residue. D genes are given only for firm matches. The size of a clone is reported for some rows only, either as once, few or many, or as a class for expanded clones.

CDR3	DNA	J	V	D	size
CASRVAGGTGEQYF	TGTGCCAGTAGGGTAGCGGGAGGCACGGGCGAGCAGTACTTC	TRBJ2-7	TRBV19	TRBD2	few
CAISERDRGRSHYGYTF	TGTGCCATCAGTGAGAGGGACAGGGGGCGATCACACTATGGCTACACCTTC	TRBJ1-2	TRBV10-3	TRBD1	-
CASATRTVEAFF	TGTGCCAGTGCGACCCGGACAGTTGAAGCTTTCTTT	TRBJ1-1	TRBV19	-	-
CASSLVIRDRGSNEQFF	TGTGCCAGCAGCTTAGTGATCCGAGACAGGGGGTCAAATGAGCAGTTCTTC	TRBJ2-1	TRBV7-9	TRBD1	-
CASSQRGAGATEAFF	TGTGCCAGCAGCCAACGGGGTGCGGGCGCCACTGAAGCTTTCTTT	TRBJ1-1	TRBV3-1/TRBV3-2	-	once
CASRVAGINNEQFF	TGTGCCAGTAGGGTTGCGGGGATAAACAATGAGCAGTTCTTC	TRBJ2-1	TRBV19	-	-
CASSQVGQGGEQFF	TGTGCCAGCAGCCAAGTAGGACAGGGCGGTGAGCAGTTCTTC	TRBJ2-1	TRBV3-1/TRBV3-2	TRBD1	-
CASSASWTGDYEQYF	TGTGCCAGTAGTGCATCCTGGACAGGAGACTACGAGCAGTACTTC	TRBJ2-7	TRBV19	TRBD1	-
CASHLVTYEQYF	TGTGCCAGCCACCTAGTTACCTACGAGCAGTACTTC	TRBJ2-7	TRBV2	-	-
CASSAGTGLNQPQHF	TGTGCCAGCAGCGCCGGGACAGGGCTCAATCAGCCCCAGCATTTT	TRBJ1-5	TRBV5-4	TRBD1	-
CASSQGVTSGGAYEQYF	TGTGCCAGCAGCCAAGGGGTGACAAGCGGGGGGGCCTACGAGCAGTACTTC	TRBJ2-7	TRBV4-2	TRBD2	-
CASSLVTAKTAYTF	TGTGCCAGCAGCTTAGTAACGGCAAAGACAGCCTACACCTTC	TRBJ1-2	TRBV7-2	-	-
CATSDRTSQGREKLFF	TGTGCCACCAGTGACCGAACTTCACAGGGGCGGGAAAAACTGTTTTTT	TRBJ1-4	TRBV24-1	TRBD1	-
CASSQDSTGPPLSYTF	TGTGCCAGCAGCCAAGATTCAACAGGGCCGCCTTTGAGCTACACCTTC	TRBJ1-2	TRBV3-1/TRBV3-2	-	-
CASSQQGGSTEAFF	TGTGCCAGCAGCCAACAGGGGGGATCCACTGAAGCTTTCTTT	TRBJ1-1	TRBV7-9	TRBD1	-
CASSLGQGSEKLFF	TGTGCCAGCAGCCTGGGACAGGGTAGTGAAAAACTGTTTTTT	TRBJ1-4	TRBV3-1/TRBV3-2	TRBD1	-
CSVEDFAGTEAFF	TGCAGCGTTGAAGATTTCGCGGGGACTGAAGCTTTCTTT	TRBJ1-1	TRBV29-1	-	-
CASSYIGNYGYTF	TGTGCCAGCAGTTACATCGGGAACTATGGCTACACCTTC	TRBJ1-2	TRBV6-2/TRBV6-3	-	-
CASSAQGGLAGPDTQYF	TGTGCCAGCAGCGCCCAAGGGGGACTAGCGGGCCCCGATACGCAGTATTTT	TRBJ2-3	TRBV7-7	TRBD2	-
CATSILQGARLGETQYF	TGTGCCACCAGCATCCTACAGGGGGCGAGGTTAGGGGAGACCCAGTACTTC	TRBJ2-5	TRBV15	TRBD1	-
CSGYMEGYTF	TGCAGCGGGTATATGGAGGGCTACACCTTC	TRBJ1-2	TRBV29-1	-	-
CASSFDRGPSYEQYF	TGCGCCAGCAGCTTTGACAGGGGGCCGTCCTACGAGCAGTACTTC	TRBJ2-7	TRBV5-1	TRBD1	-
CASSLRTGIGRDTEAFF	TGCGCCAGCAGCTTAAGGACAGGAATCGGGCGGGACACTGAAGCTTTCTTT	TRBJ1-1	TRBV5-1	TRBD1	-
CASTRSSGNTIYF	TGTGCCAGCACTCGGAGCTCTGGAAACACCATATATTTT	TRBJ1-3	TRBV12-3/TRBV12-4	-	-
CASSSNSFGQGYEAFF	TGTGCCAGCAGCTCAAACTCCTTTGGACAGGGTTATGAAGCTTTCTTT	TRBJ1-1	TRBV11-2	TRBD1	-
CASSPWSRVANTGELFF	TGTGCCAGCAGCCCTTGGAGCCGAGTCGCGAACACCGGGGAGCTGTTTTTT	TRBJ2-2	TRBV7-6	-	-
CASSYMESANEKLFF	TGTGCCAGCAGTTACATGGAGTCGGCTAATGAAAAACTGTTTTTT	TRBJ1-4	TRBV6-6	-	-
CASSPRVAGLETQYF	TGTGCCAGTAGTCCTCGTGTAGCGGGATTAGAGACCCAGTACTTC	TRBJ2-5	TRBV19	TRBD2	-
CASSNGEWWGELFF	TGTGCCAGTAGTAACGGGGAGTGGTGGGGGGAGCTGTTTTTT	TRBJ2-2	TRBV19	-	-
CASSLDGSYNEQFF	TGTGCCAGCAGCTTAGACGGGAGCTACAATGAGCAGTTCTTC	TRBJ2-1	TRBV11-2	-	-
CASSKGKWRTGGDTQYF	TGTGCCAGCAGCAAAGGAAAGTGGCGGACGGGGGGAGATACGCAGTATTTT	TRBJ2-3	TRBV21-1	-	-
CASSLESDTEAFF	TGTGCCAGCAGCTTAGAATCGGACACTGAAGCTTTCTTT	TRBJ1-1	TRBV11-2	-	-
CASSSGQGNTEAFF	TGTGCCAGCAGCTCGGGACAGGGGAACACTGAAGCTTTCTTT	TRBJ1-1	TRBV7-9	TRBD1	-
CATSNRGLNQPQHF	TGTGCCACCAGCAACCGGGGTCTCAATCAGCCCCAGCATTTT	TRBJ1-5	TRBV15	-	-
CASSPEQGLSYEQYF	TGTGCCAGCAGCCCCGAGCAGGGATTATCCTACGAGCAGTACTTC	TRBJ2-7	TRBV2	-	-
CASSPNSQRPYNEQFF	TGTGCCAGCAGCCCGAATTCGCAGCGGCCCTACAATGAGCAGTTCTTC	TRBJ2-1	TRBV4-2	-	once
CASSRGYSGNTIYF	TGTGCCAGCAGCCGAGGATACTCTGGAAACACCATATATTTT	TRBJ1-3	TRBV11-2	-	-
CASSPTAGGSYNEQFF	TGCGCCAGCAGCCCCACAGCGGGAGGCTCCTACAATGAGCAGTTCTTC	TRBJ2-1	TRBV5-1	TRBD2	-
CASSLGTGGFYGYTF	TGTGCCAGCAGTTTAGGGACAGGGGGCTTTTATGGCTACACCTTC	TRBJ1-2	TRBV27	TRBD1	-
CASSLKVQSLNQPQHF	TGTGCCAGCAGCTTAAAAGTACAGAGCCTCAATCAGCCCCAGCATTTT	TRBJ1-5	TRBV11-1	-	-